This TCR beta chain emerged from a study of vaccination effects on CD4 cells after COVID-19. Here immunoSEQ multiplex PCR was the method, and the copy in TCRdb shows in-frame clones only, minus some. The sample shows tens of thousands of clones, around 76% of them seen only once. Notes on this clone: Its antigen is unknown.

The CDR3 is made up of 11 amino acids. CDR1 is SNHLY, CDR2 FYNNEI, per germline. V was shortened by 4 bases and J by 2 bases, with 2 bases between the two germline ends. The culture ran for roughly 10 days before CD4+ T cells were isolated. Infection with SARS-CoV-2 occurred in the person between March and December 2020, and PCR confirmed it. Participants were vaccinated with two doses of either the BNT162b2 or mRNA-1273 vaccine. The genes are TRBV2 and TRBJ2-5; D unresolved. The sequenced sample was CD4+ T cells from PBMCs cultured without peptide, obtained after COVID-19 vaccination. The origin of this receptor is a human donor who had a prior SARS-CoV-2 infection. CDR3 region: CASSVQETQYF. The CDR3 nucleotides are TGTGCCAGCAGTGTTCAAGAGACCCAGTACTTC.